These 11 T cell receptor beta chains originate from one sample sequenced in a study of CD8 T cells in ankylosing spondylitis. TCRdb used MiXCR to reprocess the 5' RACE reads, holding one entry per CDR3 protein. Among about 210,000 distinct CDR3 sequences listed, around 8% were seen once. Sequencing was performed on blood, either unsorted or a sorted T cell fraction (not recorded which). Receptors were obtained from a female donor with ankylosing spondylitis or in good health (not recorded which).

This clonotype was seen repeatedly, ten times or more. This chain uses TRBV2 with TRBJ1-2; D may be TRBD1 (6 bases). Trimming took off 4 bases at V and 7 bases at J, with 19 bases between the two ends. Germline V CDR1 and CDR2: SNHLY, FYNNEI. This CDR3 has 15 residues. The CDR3 DNA reads TGTGCCAGCAGTGCCACCTTGGGGGGCGCTTCTGGCTACACCTTC. Translated, it gives CASSATLGGASGYTF.

In its sample, this clonotype was seen many times. J is TRBJ2-3 and V is TRBV5-1; 8 bases are a match to TRBD1. The CDR3 is 15 residues long. V dropped 4 bases and J dropped 0; count of bases not matched to a gene: 4. Per germline, CDR1 SGHRS and CDR2 YFSETQ. CDR3 DNA sequence: TGCGCCAGCAGCCGCCGGGACAGGAGCACAGATACGCAGTATTTT. Protein product: CASSRRDRSTDTQYF.

This clonotype was observed many times. This chain uses TRBV14 with TRBJ2-2; D is possibly TRBD1 (5 bases). The V gene lost 4 bases and the J gene lost 6 bases, with 9 bases spanning the gap. CDR1 is SGHDN and CDR2 is FVKESK in the germline V gene. The CDR3 has 13 residues. This CDR3 reads CASSPYRSGELFF. The CDR3 nucleotides are TGTGCCAGCAGCCCGTACAGGTCCGGGGAGCTGTTTTTT.

This clonotype was found a few times. J is TRBJ2-3 and V is TRBV7-9; no firm D call. CDR1 SEHNR and CDR2 FQNEAQ come from the germline V gene (reference sequence). The CDR3 spans 14 residues. The ends were cut back, 7 bases at V and 2 bases at J, with 13 bases in the middle. Here the CDR3 reads CASINSGFTDTQYF. The CDR3 bases are TGTGCCAGCATCAACTCGGGCTTCACAGATACGCAGTATTTT. Full variable domain (missing parts from reference TRBV7-9 and TRBJ2-3): DTGVSQNPRHKITKRGQNVTFRCDPISEHNRLYWYRQTLGQGPEFLTYFQNEAQLEKSRLLSDRFSAERPKGSFSTLEIQRTEQGDSAMYLCASINSGFTDTQYFGPGTRLTVL.

This clonotype was counted ten times or more. The chain is built from TRBV20-1 and TRBJ1-1; no clear D gene. CDR1 and CDR2 (germline): DFQATT, SNEGSKA (reference sequence). The CDR3 runs 14 residues. V lost 5 bases and J 5 bases, leaving 18 bases between the germline ends. CDR3: CSALHPTVETEAFF. The CDR3 nucleotides are TGCAGTGCTCTACACCCCACAGTTGAAACTGAAGCTTTCTTT.

In its sample, this clonotype was seen a few times. V gene TRBV28 combines with J gene TRBJ2-3; D is undetermined. The length of the CDR3 is 11 residues. Germline CDR1 is MDHEN and CDR2 is SYDVKM. Trimming stripped 3 bases from V and 12 bases from J, with 10 bases between. CDR3 in DNA: TGTGCCAGCAGTTTTTCCCAGCGACAGTATTTT. Its protein product is CASSFSQRQYF.

In its sample, this clonotype was seen many times. The rearrangement links TRBV12-3 or TRBV12-4 to TRBJ2-7, with 8 bases fitting TRBD1. CDR3 length: 12 residues. Trimming cost V 3 bases and J 5 bases; bases outside gene matches: 0. CDR3 protein: CASSLDRDEQYF. The CDR3 nucleotides read TGTGCCAGCAGTTTGGACAGGGACGAGCAGTACTTC.

The sample holds many counts of this clonotype. The rearrangement uses TRBV24-1 and TRBJ1-5; 7 bases match TRBD1. The germline V gene encodes CDR1 KGHDR and CDR2 SFDVKD. Trimming took 5 bases from V and 3 from J; bases not matched to a gene: 6. The CDR3 has 15 residues. The CDR3 here is CATSGRDSLNQPQHF. CDR3 nucleotide sequence: TGTGCCACCAGTGGCCGGGACAGCCTCAATCAGCCCCAGCATTTT.

This clonotype was counted at least ten times. In nucleotides, the CDR3 is TGCAGCGTTGTGACAGGGTCAAAGACCCAGTACTTC. Protein: CSVVTGSKTQYF. The rearrangement links TRBV29-1 to TRBJ2-5, with 7 positions matching TRBD1. CDR1 is SQVTM, CDR2 ANQGSEA, per germline. The junction had 5 bases not matched to a gene; V was cut back by 4 bases and J by 6 bases. This CDR3 region has 12 residues.

In its sample, this clonotype was seen many times. This chain uses TRBV7-9 with TRBJ1-2; D is ambiguous. V lost 2 bases and J lost 0, with 7 bases in between. Germline assignment: CDR1 SEHNR and CDR2 FQNEAQ (reference sequence). The CDR3 runs to 14 residues. The CDR3 loop is CASSLLAANYGYTF. The DNA for the CDR3 is TGTGCCAGCAGCTTACTGGCAGCTAACTATGGCTACACCTTC.

This clonotype was observed many times. V usage is TRBV25-1 and J usage is TRBJ2-7, with a weak D call TRBD2 (5 bases). The CDR3 has 12 residues. The germline gives CDR1 MGHDK, CDR2 SYGVNS. V lost 6 bases and J 0 bases, leaving 6 bases between the germline ends. This chain's CDR3 is CASRDFSYEQYF. In DNA, the CDR3 is TGTGCCAGCAGGGACTTCTCCTACGAGCAGTACTTC.